This TCR beta chain is drawn from a study of identical twins. Study outcomes and limitations: Zero-insertion analyses were open to partial confounding by invariant MAIT and iNKT cells. Insertions ran lower in abundant cord blood beta clonotypes, though not in memory repertoires.

This clonotype was found a few times. The antigen is not known. The CDR3 is 16 amino acids. The germline gives CDR1 KGHDR, CDR2 SFDVKD. The V segment lost 1 base and the J segment 3 bases; nucleotides outside the gene matches: 3. Using its own MiXCR run on the 5' RACE reads, TCRdb lists one record per CDR3 protein. The data hold under 900,000 distinct CDR3 sequences, with roughly an eighth observed a single time. These same records also appear under a second study, on yellow fever vaccine responses in identical twins.

V and J are TRBV24-1 and TRBJ2-1; 9 bases fit TRBD2. This TCR came from a woman between 18 and 30 years old in good health. The sequenced material came from PBMCs. The CDR3 DNA reads TGTGCCACCAGTGATTTTGAGCGGGGGGTCTACAATGAGCAGTTCTTC. Residues: CATSDFERGVYNEQFF.